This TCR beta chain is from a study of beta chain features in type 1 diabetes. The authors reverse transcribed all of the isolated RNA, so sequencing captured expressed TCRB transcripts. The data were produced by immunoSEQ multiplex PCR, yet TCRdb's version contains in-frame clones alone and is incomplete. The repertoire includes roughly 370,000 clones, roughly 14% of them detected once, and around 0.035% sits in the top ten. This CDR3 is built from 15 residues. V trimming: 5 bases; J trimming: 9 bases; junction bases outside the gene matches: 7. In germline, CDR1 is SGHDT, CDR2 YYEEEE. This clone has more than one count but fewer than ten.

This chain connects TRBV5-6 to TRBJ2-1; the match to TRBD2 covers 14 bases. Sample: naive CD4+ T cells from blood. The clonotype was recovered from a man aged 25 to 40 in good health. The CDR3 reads CASSLGTSGRSEQFF. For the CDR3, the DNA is TGTGCCAGCAGTCTCGGGACTAGCGGGAGAAGTGAGCAGTTCTTC. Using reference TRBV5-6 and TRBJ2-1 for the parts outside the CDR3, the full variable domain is DAGVTQSPTHLIKTRGQQVTLRCSPKSGHDTVSWYQQALGQGPQFIFQYYEEEERQRGNFPDRFSGHQFPNYSSELNVNALLLGDSALYLCASSLGTSGRSEQFFGPGTRLTVL.